The 7 T cell receptor beta chains below all came from one sample that was sequenced in a study of vaccination and CD4 T cells after COVID-19. Treatment specified: roughly 11-day PBMC culture with coronavirus spike peptide pools or control peptides (ViraFEST assay). Their antigen targets remain unknown. Cultured CD4+ T-cell DNA underwent Oncomine TCR Beta short-read sequencing. TCRdb called the PCR reads again in MiXCR, with one record for every CDR3 protein. Among under 5,000 distinct CDR3 sequences listed, about 37% were seen once. Material: CD4+ T cells from blood, cultured in vitro. The receptors come from a human donor who had recovered from COVID-19.

This clonotype was seen only a few times. The V call is TRBV6-5, the J call TRBJ2-7; D unclear. From germline, CDR1 is MNHEY and CDR2 SVGAGI. V dropped 0 bases and J dropped 6 bases, with 6 bases sitting between them. The CDR3 spans 12 residues. CDR3 loop: CASSYSSSEQYF. In DNA form, the CDR3 reads TGTGCCAGCAGTTACTCGAGTAGCGAGCAGTACTTC.

The rearrangement links TRBV6-5 to TRBJ2-5; the match to TRBD1 covers 7 bases. V lost 0 bases to trimming and J lost 4 bases; unmatched junction nucleotides: 5. Germline loops: CDR1 MNHEY, CDR2 SVGAGI. The CDR3 spans 15 residues. CDR3 DNA sequence: TGTGCCAGCAGTTACTCGAGGGACAGCGGAGAGACCCAGTACTTC. The encoded protein is CASSYSRDSGETQYF.

This clonotype turned up a few times. The genes are TRBV20-1 and TRBJ2-3; 8 bases fit TRBD2. The junction had 5 bases not matched to a gene; V was cut back by 3 bases and J by 6 bases. CDR3 length equals 13 residues. The V gene's germline CDR1 is DFQATT and CDR2 SNEGSKA (reference sequence). The CDR3 protein is CSASGGVGDTQYF. The CDR3, as DNA: TGCAGTGCTAGCGGGGGGGTGGGGGATACGCAGTATTTT.

V and J are TRBV20-1 and TRBJ2-1; D is unclear. TRBJ2-7 matches the DNA end more closely, so the J call is doubtful. Germline CDR1 and CDR2: DFQATT and SNEGSKA (reference sequence). The CDR3 sequence is 12 residues long. The CDR3 sequence: CSASGLTYEQYF. The CDR3 nucleotides read TGCAGTGCTAGTGGGCTAACCTACGAGCAGTACTTC.

The chain has TRBV20-1 and TRBJ2-3; 7 nucleotides match TRBD2. CDR1 and CDR2 (germline): DFQATT, SNEGSKA (reference sequence). CDR3 length equals 16 residues. With 4 bases clipped from V and 0 bases from J, the junction kept 10 bases outside the gene matches. The CDR3 loop reads CSATSLSGSSTDTQYF. CDR3 nucleotides: TGCAGTGCTACCAGCCTTAGCGGGTCTAGCACAGATACGCAGTATTTT.

A remark on this clonotype: This could be a read error, since a much larger clone is one nucleotide away. This chain links TRBV7-9 with TRBJ2-1; D may match TRBD1 or TRBD2 (5 bases each). Germline CDR1 and CDR2: SEHNR and FQNEAQ (reference sequence). The CDR3 runs to 15 residues. The V gene lost 2 bases and the J gene lost 6 bases, with 14 bases spanning the gap. CDR3 protein: CASSLTGLVGNEQFF. The CDR3 nucleotides read TGTGCCAGCAGCTTAACGGGGCTAGTCGGCAATGAGCAGTTCTTC.

The CDR3 nucleotides read TGCAGTGCTTGGACCCGCTATGGCTACACCTTC. Residues: CSAWTRYGYTF. V usage is TRBV20-1 and J usage is TRBJ1-2; D gene unclear. The length of the CDR3 is 11 residues. Between the trimmed V and J ends, which lost 5 bases and 4 bases, there was a span of 8 bases. Germline V gives CDR1 DFQATT, CDR2 SNEGSKA (reference sequence).